This T cell receptor beta chain emerged from a study of blood T cell repertoires in COVID-19. In the study overall: Material from acute and convalescent COVID-19 was sourced from the United States, Italy and Spain.

TCRdb keeps only in-frame clones here, not all; method: immunoSEQ multiplex PCR. Among about 220,000 clones listed, roughly 84% were seen once. The sequenced sample consisted of peripheral blood. The clonotype originates from a man aged 45-60 years who had recovered from COVID-19.

CDR3 in DNA: TGCGCCAGCACCCCTCAGGGGTACTATGGCTACACCTTC. It translates to CASTPQGYYGYTF. The chain employs TRBV5-1 and TRBJ1-2; D perhaps matches TRBD1 (6 bases). CDR1 is SGHRS and CDR2 is YFSETQ in the germline V gene. The CDR3 totals 13 residues. The V end lost 6 bases, the J end lost 3 bases, and 12 bases lay between the germline ends.